This T cell receptor beta chain was sequenced for a study of shared clonotypes between healthy human individuals. Repertoires were generated with immunoSEQ multiplex PCR, while TCRdb's copy carries only in-frame clones and drops some. Among 600,000 to 750,000 clones listed, roughly 87% were seen once. In regard to this clone: Distinct nucleotide sequences in the sample also encode this CDR3.

The clonotype comes from a man between 18 and 29 years old in good health. Some clones in this sample may be carry-over from other donors' samples. The sequenced sample consisted of memory CD8+ T cells from PBMCs. This sample's subset: CD45RO+ cells pooled with CCR7-negative TemRA cells.

CDR3 loop: CASSLSGRGTGELFF. CDR3 DNA sequence: TGTGCCAGCAGTTTAAGCGGGAGAGGTACCGGGGAGCTGTTTTTT. The chain combines TRBV27 with TRBJ2-2; 8 nucleotides align to TRBD2. V trimming: 2 bases; J trimming: 5 bases; junction bases outside the gene matches: 4. The CDR3 spans 15 residues. Germline CDR1 MNHEY, CDR2 SMNVEV (reference sequence).